The 11 T cell receptor beta chains presented below share a single source sample, sequenced in a study of T cells after yellow fever vaccination. TCRdb independently ran MiXCR on the 5' RACE reads; one entry per CDR3 protein. The sample has a few hundred thousand distinct CDR3 sequences; 3.6% are singletons. This specimen consisted of PBMCs, obtained on the day of the yellow fever booster vaccination. These receptors all stem from a man between 18 and 29 years old who received the YFV17D yellow fever vaccine.

This clonotype was observed a handful of times. The CDR3 DNA follows: TGTGCCAACGATCGGGGTGCAGATACGCAGTATTTT. Amino acid sequence: CANDRGADTQYF. V is TRBV2 and J is TRBJ2-3; D is possibly TRBD2 (5 bases). There are 12 residues in the CDR3. The germline gives CDR1 SNHLY, CDR2 FYNNEI. Trimming took off 10 bases at V and 4 bases at J, with 12 bases between the two ends.

This clonotype has a handful of counts. The chain joins TRBV7-3 to TRBJ2-3; 9 bases are shared with TRBD2. Looked up from germline, CDR1 is SGHTA and CDR2 is FQGTGA. The CDR3 spans 14 residues. V lost 4 bases, J lost 7 bases, and 6 bases stayed unmatched. CDR3: CASSSRGGLNTQYF. The CDR3 DNA reads TGTGCCAGCAGCTCGCGGGGGGGCCTGAATACGCAGTATTTT.

The V and J genes are TRBV3-1 and TRBJ1-4, with D uncertain. From germline, CDR1 is LGHDT and CDR2 YNNKEL (reference sequence). The CDR3 is 11 amino acids. V lost 3 bases to trimming and J lost 7 bases, with 3 bases between them. The CDR3 reads CASSHSEKLFF. The CDR3 bases are TGTGCCAGCAGCCATAGTGAAAAACTGTTTTTT.

This clonotype was picked up many times. The chain combines TRBV7-9 with TRBJ1-5, with D unresolved. This CDR3 is 12 amino acids long. Trimming cost V 10 bases and J 5 bases, with 12 bases left between them. Per the germline V gene, CDR1 is SEHNR and CDR2 is FQNEAQ (reference sequence). The CDR3 DNA sequence: TGTGCCACCCAAAGGATAGATCAGCCCCAGCATTTT. This codes for CATQRIDQPQHF.

The chain has TRBV5-5 and TRBJ1-2, with D maybe TRBD1 (6 bases). The V end lost 2 bases, the J end lost 2 bases, and 13 bases lay between the germline ends. Germline CDR1 reads SGHKS; CDR2 reads YYEKEE (reference sequence). The CDR3 is 15 residues long. The CDR3 DNA follows: TGTGCCAGCAGCTTCGCCGGGGACAACAACTATGGCTACACCTTC. It is translated as CASSFAGDNNYGYTF.

This clonotype was observed at least ten times. The V gene is TRBV6-2 or TRBV6-3, the J gene TRBJ2-7; TRBD2 might be the D (5 bases). Germline V CDR1 and CDR2: MNHEY, SVGEGT. The CDR3 contains 12 residues. V lost 6 bases to trimming and J lost 2 bases, with 8 bases between them. CDR3: CASSAGTYEQYV. CDR3 DNA sequence: TGTGCCAGCAGCGCCGGGACCTACGAGCAGTACGTC.

There are many counts of this clonotype. The chain carries TRBV10-3 and TRBJ2-7; 7 bases fit TRBD1. There are 13 residues in the CDR3. From germline, CDR1 is ENHRY and CDR2 SYGVKD. The trim removed 2 bases at V and 5 bases at J, leaving 3 bases unmatched. The chain's CDR3 is CAISEVQGDEQYV. The CDR3 nucleotides are TGTGCCATCAGTGAGGTTCAGGGGGACGAGCAGTACGTC.

The chain recombines TRBV7-2 with TRBJ2-7; 8 positions agree with TRBD1. Trimming cost V 3 bases and J 12 bases; bases outside gene matches: 7. The V gene's germline CDR1 is SGHTA and CDR2 FQGNSA. The CDR3 runs 12 residues. This CDR3 reads CASSFADRALYV. CDR3 nucleotide sequence: TGTGCCAGCAGCTTCGCGGACAGGGCTCTGTACGTC.

This chain links TRBV19 with TRBJ2-1, with 8 bases identical to TRBD2. CDR3 length: 17 amino acids. V gave up 5 bases and J gave up 3 bases; unmatched junction bases: 12. Germline V gene data show CDR1 as LNHDA and CDR2 as SQIVND (reference sequence). The CDR3 DNA is TGTGCCAGTAGTTCCTCCCCCAGCGGGGGATACTACAATGAGCAGTTCTTC. Its translation: CASSSSPSGGYYNEQFF.

This clonotype was picked up many times. This chain connects TRBV15 to TRBJ1-2; D unresolved. The germline CDR1 and CDR2 sequences are LNHNV and YYDKDF (reference sequence). This CDR3 has 14 residues. Trimming shortened V by 0 bases and J by 3 bases, and 8 bases separated the two germline ends. The CDR3 loop is CATSRDLGDYGYTF. The CDR3 DNA reads as TGTGCCACCAGCAGAGATTTGGGTGACTATGGCTACACCTTC.

This clonotype was counted many times. The J gene is TRBJ2-1, the V gene TRBV10-3, with 15 bases lining up with TRBD2. CDR1 and CDR2 from the germline V gene are ENHRY and SYGVKD. The CDR3 extends over 18 amino acids. Trimming removed 4 bases from V and 5 bases from J; junction bases left unmatched: 9. CDR3: CAISGYPGLAGGNNEQFF. For the CDR3, the DNA is TGTGCCATCAGTGGGTACCCGGGACTAGCGGGGGGAAACAATGAGCAGTTCTTC.